Listed below are T cell receptor beta chains from one sample, sequenced in a study of PD-1 blockade in classical Hodgkin lymphoma. The assay was immunoSEQ multiplex PCR, and TCRdb's table has in-frame clones only and misses some. The table lists some 150,000 clones, around 73% of them singletons. The source was peripheral blood mononuclear cells (PBMCs), collected before the second cycle of nivolumab. The receptors here all came from a human donor with classical Hodgkin lymphoma. Each CDR3 is given with its conserved first and last residue. The D gene is left open where the match is weak. Clone size is given for some rows only: seen once, a few or many times, or a class if the clone is expanded.

CDR3	DNA	V	D	size	J
CASSLWGGSGDNEQYF	TGTGCCAGCAGCCTATGGGGAGGATCGGGGGATAACGAGCAGTACTTC	TRBV7-2	NA	NA	TRBJ2-7
CASSWTGTEYEQYF	TGTGCCAGCAGCTGGACCGGGACAGAGTACGAGCAGTACTTC	TRBV11-2	TRBD1	NA	TRBJ2-7
CASSPGLAGGRETQYF	TGTGCCAGCAGCCCGGGACTAGCGGGGGGGCGGGAGACCCAGTACTTC	TRBV11-3	TRBD2	NA	TRBJ2-5
CSAAGRDGGNNEQFF	TGCAGCGCGGCGGGGCGGGACGGAGGGAACAATGAGCAGTTCTTC	TRBV29-1	NA	NA	TRBJ2-1
CATYRGGDTEAFF	TGTGCCACCTACAGGGGGGGTGACACTGAAGCTTTCTTT	TRBV6-5	TRBD1	NA	TRBJ1-1
CASSGVGAANEKLFF	TGTGCCAGTAGTGGAGTCGGCGCGGCTAATGAAAAACTGTTTTTT	TRBV19	NA	many	TRBJ1-4
CASSLAPGVAYGYTF	TGTGCCAGCAGCTTAGCTCCAGGGGTGGCCTATGGCTACACCTTC	TRBV7-2	NA	NA	TRBJ1-2
CACVWDRGSRLLNTEAFF	TGTGCCTGTGTCTGGGACAGGGGGTCCCGCCTTCTGAACACTGAAGCTTTCTTT	TRBV30	TRBD1	once	TRBJ1-1
CASMTSGSPNEQFF	TGTGCCAGCATGACTAGCGGGAGCCCCAATGAGCAGTTCTTC	TRBV6-6	TRBD2	NA	TRBJ2-1
CAISRGYSNQPQHF	TGTGCCATCAGCAGGGGTTATAGCAATCAGCCCCAGCATTTT	TRBV6-1	NA	NA	TRBJ1-5
CASSYGKETQYF	TGTGCCAGCAGTTACGGGAAAGAGACCCAGTACTTC	TRBV6-5	NA	NA	TRBJ2-5
CAISEFDSGANVLTF	TGTGCCATCAGTGAGTTCGACTCTGGGGCCAACGTCCTGACTTTC	TRBV10-3	NA	few	TRBJ2-6
CASSSTGVYGYTF	TGTGCCAGCAGTTCGACAGGGGTCTATGGCTACACCTTC	TRBV6-5	TRBD1	few	TRBJ1-2
CATTLYRDDQPQHF	TGTGCCACTACCCTCTACAGGGACGATCAGCCCCAGCATTTT	TRBV19	NA	once	TRBJ1-5
CASSITSGNYNEQFF	TGTGCCAGTAGTATCACTAGCGGGAACTACAATGAGCAGTTCTTC	TRBV19	TRBD2	NA	TRBJ2-1
CASSSLAVPPDTQYF	TGTGCCAGTAGTTCTCTAGCTGTTCCCCCAGATACGCAGTATTTT	TRBV19	NA	NA	TRBJ2-3
CASSRQGIFDNEQFF	TGTGCCAGCAGCCGACAGGGAATATTTGACAATGAGCAGTTCTTC	TRBV7-9	TRBD1	once	TRBJ2-1
CASSPFGGAYYEQYF	TGTGCCAGCAGCCCCTTCGGGGGGGCGTACTACGAGCAGTACTTC	TRBV7-2	TRBD2	NA	TRBJ2-7
CASSTVYGYTF	TGTGCCAGCTCGACGGTTTATGGCTACACCTTC	TRBV6-1	NA	NA	TRBJ1-2
CASREMKNIQYF	TGTGCCAGCAGGGAGATGAAAAACATTCAGTACTTC	TRBV6-1	NA	many	TRBJ2-4
CASSGGGAVNEQYF	TGCGCCAGCAGCGGAGGGGGCGCTGTAAACGAGCAGTACTTC	TRBV5-1	NA	NA	TRBJ2-7
CASSLSGQDRTGELFF	TGCGCCAGCAGCTTGAGTGGACAGGATCGCACCGGGGAGCTGTTTTTT	TRBV5-1	TRBD1	NA	TRBJ2-2